This TCR beta chain was obtained from a study of pediatric ulcerative colitis. General study results and limits: No controls had the two rectal clonotypes shared by ulcerative colitis patients.

Only one count was recorded for this clone. The antigen remains undetermined. Assay used: immunoSEQ multiplex PCR; TCRdb lists only in-frame clones, some missing. The repertoire holds more than 9,000 clones, with roughly four fifths as singletons. Germline CDR1 and CDR2: SQVTM and ANQGSEA. This CDR3 contains 11 residues. Trimming took 5 bases from V and 6 from J, leaving 9 bases between them. The rectum was sampled with one to two pinch biopsies at colonoscopy. The sequencing sample was made of gut tissue. This TCR derives from a girl under 18 who was a control in a study of pediatric ulcerative colitis. The chain combines TRBV29-1 with TRBJ2-3; no clear D. The CDR3 coding sequence is TGCAGCGTTACCTCTTTGGATACGCAGTATTTT. Translating gives CSVTSLDTQYF.